This T cell receptor (beta chain) was recovered during a study of control samples from healthy donors and cancer patients (dated by TCRdb to the early 2020s). A word on this clone: It lacks a known antigen. No per-base quality is available; no much larger clone lies one base away.

As encoded in the germline V gene, CDR1 is KGHSH while CDR2 is LQKENI. From the cysteine through the phenylalanine, the CDR3 covers 14 amino acids. Only the CDR3 DNA is retained, 42 bases long and in frame from the first base. Relative to germline, V is missing 3 bases and J is missing 5 bases, with 2 bases of the junction outside any gene match. The method behind the library was the immunoSEQ multiplex PCR assay. Sourced from immuneACCESS, this table was stored by TCRdb with only in-frame sequences that have V and J called. A share of the clones is absent; for the studies checked, an unresolved V gene accounts for under half, and the remainder has no known explanation. The sample has about 190,000 clones on record, 91% of them singletons. Clones ranked in the top ten supply approximately 2% of the sample.

Sequenced material: blood. The clonotype was recovered from a man aged 25 to 40 in good health. The sequence is built from TRBV18 and TRBJ1-2; the central 11 bases match TRBD1. The CDR3: CASSPDRGLYGYTF. At the DNA level, the sequence is TGTGCCAGCTCACCGGACAGGGGGCTTTATGGCTACACCTTC.